This T cell receptor beta chain was profiled in a study of beta chain features in type 1 diabetes. Study-wide results and caveats: Type 1 diabetes patients had moderately but significantly shorter TCRB CDR3s in all four CD4+ subsets.

This clone was detected only a few times. As yet, its antigen is unknown. cDNA synthesis used the whole RNA isolate, giving expressed TCRB sequences. Using immunoSEQ multiplex PCR, the repertoire was profiled, and TCRdb retains in-frame clones only, with some absent. This sample has over 650,000 clones, with around 15% found just once. The germline V gene has CDR1 SGHAT and CDR2 FQNNGV. The V and J ends lost 0 bases and 1 base respectively, with 7 bases between them. This CDR3 contains 14 residues. This clonotype was obtained from a man between 18 and 35 years old with type 1 diabetes. This chain connects TRBV11-2 to TRBJ2-7; D not resolved. What was sequenced was naive CD4+ T cells from blood. CDR3 amino acids: CASSLEAVSYEQYF. The CDR3 nucleotides read TGTGCCAGCAGCTTAGAGGCGGTGTCCTACGAGCAGTACTTC.